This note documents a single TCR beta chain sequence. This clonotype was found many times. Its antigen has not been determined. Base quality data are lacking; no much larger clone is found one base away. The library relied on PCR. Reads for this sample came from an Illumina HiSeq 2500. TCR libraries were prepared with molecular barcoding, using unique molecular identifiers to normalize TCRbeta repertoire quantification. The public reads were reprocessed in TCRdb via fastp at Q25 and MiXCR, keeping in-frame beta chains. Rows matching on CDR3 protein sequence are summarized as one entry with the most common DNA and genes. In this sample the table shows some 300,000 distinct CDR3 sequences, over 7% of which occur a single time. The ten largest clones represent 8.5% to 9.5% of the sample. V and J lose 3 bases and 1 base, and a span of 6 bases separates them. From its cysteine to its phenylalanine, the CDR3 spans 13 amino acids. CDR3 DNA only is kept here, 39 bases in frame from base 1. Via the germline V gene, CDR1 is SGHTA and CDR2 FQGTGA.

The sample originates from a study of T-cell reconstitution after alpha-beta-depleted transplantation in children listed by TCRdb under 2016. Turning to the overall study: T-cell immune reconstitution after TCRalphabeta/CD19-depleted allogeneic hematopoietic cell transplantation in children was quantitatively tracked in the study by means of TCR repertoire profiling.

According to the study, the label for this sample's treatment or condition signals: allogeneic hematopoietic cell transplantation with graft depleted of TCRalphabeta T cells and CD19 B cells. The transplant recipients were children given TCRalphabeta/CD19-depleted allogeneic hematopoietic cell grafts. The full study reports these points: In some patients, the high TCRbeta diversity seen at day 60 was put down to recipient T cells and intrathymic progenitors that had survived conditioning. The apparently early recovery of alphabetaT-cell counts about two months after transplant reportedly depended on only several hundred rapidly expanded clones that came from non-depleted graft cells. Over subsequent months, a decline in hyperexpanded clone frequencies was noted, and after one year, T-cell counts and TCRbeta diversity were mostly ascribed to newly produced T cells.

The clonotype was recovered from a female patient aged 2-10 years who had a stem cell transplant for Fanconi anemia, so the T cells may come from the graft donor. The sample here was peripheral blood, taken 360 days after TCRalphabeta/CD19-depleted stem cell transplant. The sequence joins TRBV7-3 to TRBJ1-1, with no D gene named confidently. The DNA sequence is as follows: TGTGCCAGCAGCTTCTACAGGAACACTGAAGCTTTCTTT. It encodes CASSFYRNTEAFF.